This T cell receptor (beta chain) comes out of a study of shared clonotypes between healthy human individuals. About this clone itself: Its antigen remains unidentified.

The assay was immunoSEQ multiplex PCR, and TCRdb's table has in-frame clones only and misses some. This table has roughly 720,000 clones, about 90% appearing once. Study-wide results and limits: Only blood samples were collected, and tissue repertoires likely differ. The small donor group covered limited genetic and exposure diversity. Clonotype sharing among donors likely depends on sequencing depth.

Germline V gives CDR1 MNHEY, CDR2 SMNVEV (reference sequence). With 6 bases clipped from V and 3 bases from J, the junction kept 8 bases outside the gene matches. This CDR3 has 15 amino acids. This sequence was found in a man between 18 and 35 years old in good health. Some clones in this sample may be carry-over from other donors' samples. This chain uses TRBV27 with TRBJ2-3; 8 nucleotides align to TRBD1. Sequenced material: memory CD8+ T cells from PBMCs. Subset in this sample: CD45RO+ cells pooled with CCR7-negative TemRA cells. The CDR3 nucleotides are TGTGCCAGCAGAACCGACAGGGGAAGTACAGATACGCAGTATTTT. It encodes CASRTDRGSTDTQYF.